This TCR beta chain appears in the sequencing data of a study of human T cells and chemical hapten exposure (dated by TCRdb to the early 2020s). Broadly, across the study: Libraries were pooled for sequencing, and per-sample TCR yields varied mainly because of small differences in library volumes within the pool. In alopecia patients, the study followed how the peripheral blood TCR repertoire changed in vivo over primary and secondary sensitization to diphenylcyclopropenone (DPC), a hapten. For every blood RNA sample, sequencing covered both the TCR alpha and TCR beta chains.

What the study reported, not specific to this receptor: Repeated subsampling changed both the strength of the expansion versus patch-test correlation and the threshold at which the correlation became significant. No change with DPC sensitization was found in the number of TCRs above 1 in 1000 frequency, and no evidence of global repertoire structure alterations was found.

The method was RACE. Sequencing took place on a NextSeq 500. During library preparation, unique molecular identifiers were attached to individual cDNA molecules so that TCRs could be counted quantitatively and reproducibly. As for the authors' bioinformatics: A median of around 100,000 TCRs per sample was observed, with a range of 23,224 to 690,600. The Decombinator software suite was used to annotate V, J and CDR3 in the TCR reads. Every sample was subsampled to the same number of TCRs (28,000) for the PS versus PT1 abundance plots. Expanded TCRs were defined as absent before sensitization and observed at least eight times at the 2-week time point. TCRdb trimmed the raw reads at Q25, called clones with MiXCR and kept productive beta chains. Identical CDR3 protein sequences are pooled into one entry, listed with their most common genes and DNA. The V and J calls reflect TCRdb's pipeline rather than the authors' work. The sample table records 75,000 to 100,000 distinct CDR3 sequences; approximately 9.7% of these occur just once. Of the sample, 2.9% is held by the ten largest clones.

Worth noting for this clonotype: Its antigen remains unidentified. It has no much larger one-base neighbor in the sample; base qualities were not kept.

What this sample's time point label stands for: healthy volunteer bleed at 2 weeks. Unfractionated whole blood was collected in Tempus Blood RNA tubes, and total RNA was extracted from that blood. As TCR sequencing controls, roughly 5 healthy volunteers were used, with blood taken at day 0, 2 weeks and 6 weeks. The sequence was obtained from a female donor in good health. Some clones in this sample may be carry-over from other donors' samples. The sample taken for sequencing was whole blood.

CDR3 reads: CASSPKGGGAETQYF. The base sequence is TGTGCCAGCAGTCCCAAGGGAGGCGGGGCAGAGACCCAGTACTTC. The chain is made from TRBV6-2 or TRBV6-3 and TRBJ2-5; perhaps TRBD2 is the D gene, with 6 bases matching. The germline V gene encodes CDR1 MNHEY and CDR2 SVGEGT. The CDR3 starts with the cysteine, ends with the phenylalanine, and has 15 residues. Only the CDR3 region is kept as DNA, spanning 45 bases read in frame from base 1. At the junction V is shortened by 5 bases and J by 4 bases, with 17 bases in between.